This TCR beta chain emerged from a study of T-cell reconstitution after alpha-beta-depleted transplantation in children. Unique molecular identifiers were incorporated during preparation of the TCRbeta library. In TCRdb, the PCR reads were re-called with MiXCR into one record per CDR3 protein. The table has 200,000 or so distinct CDR3 sequences, 6.3% seen once. In its sample, this clonotype was seen many times. Its antigen remains unidentified. Study findings and constraints: There were some patients whose high TCRbeta diversity at day 60 came from surviving recipient T cells and thymic progenitors.

The clonotype was recovered from a girl under three years old with combined immunodeficiency, due to receive a stem cell transplant. Material: PBMCs, obtained before TCRalphabeta/CD19-depleted stem cell transplant.

CDR3 residues: CASSQDYGTDTQYF. The CDR3 DNA reads TGCGCCAGCAGCCAAGACTACGGCACAGATACGCAGTATTTT. This chain links TRBV4-3 with TRBJ2-3; D remains ambiguous. The V end was cut by 0 bases, the J end by 1 base, with 5 bases between. Germline CDR1 is LGHNA and CDR2 is YSLEER. The CDR3 covers 14 residues.